Reported below is one T cell receptor beta chain. Its antigen remains undetermined. The record has no base qualities; no much larger clone is one base away. Using the deep immunoSEQ assay, multiplex PCR amplified TCR CDR3 regions from genomic DNA. Extracted genomic DNA from each cell subset was spread evenly across all wells of several immunoSEQ 96-well plates, with each plate serving as a replicate. For sorted subsets, each replicate PCR was loaded with about 0.2 ug genomic DNA, equivalent to 25,000 to 30,000 T cell genomes. Purified libraries were measured with a Qubit 3.0 fluorometer, size-checked on a Bioanalyzer 2100, and measured again with the KAPA Library Quantification kit. Each immunoSEQ 96-well plate was sequenced on its own single-read 150-cycle Illumina NextSeq 550 flow cell. From the authors' description of their analysis: Because only junctional sequences without quality scores were contained in the immunoSEQ output, filtering matching that applied to full-length reads could not be performed. Sequences were annotated with PyIR, a Python wrapper for IgBLAST v1.9, and V/J genes and CDR3 were assigned using IMGT germline references. Reads were filtered out if the reads had weak V/J assignments (E-value above 1e-6), no CDR3, stop codons, out-of-frame junctions, or ambiguous translated residues. V3J clonotypes were defined as sequences sharing an identical inferred V gene, J gene, and CDR3 amino acid sequence. The percentage overlap between two repertoires was calculated by dividing the number of shared unique clonotypes by the size of the smaller repertoire. Richness of each repertoire was evaluated using RTK rarefaction, the Chao1 estimator, and Recon v2.1 estimates of unobserved clonotypes. Generation probabilities were computed with OLGA for all TCRbeta clonotypes obtained by the gDNA method from a handful of donors. The clones in this table, taken by TCRdb from immuneACCESS, are in-frame only. Not every clone is retained; where verified, under half of the shortfall comes from an unresolved V gene, and the cause of the rest is unknown. V, J and clone size are taken as reported in that table, and D and trimming were inferred from the DNA itself. This sample holds about 1 million clones; roughly 80% were observed only once. About 1.5% of the sample lies in the top ten.

This entry comes from a study of shared clonotypes between healthy human individuals (dated by TCRdb to the early 2020s). Study-wide context: A few men and two women, aged 18 to 49 years, made up the cohort. Leukapheresis yielded between about 0.85 and 10 billion PBMCs per donor. To estimate repertoire size and how much clonotypes are shared between individuals, the study performed deep sequencing of blood TCR repertoires from 4 to 6 healthy adults. To increase sequencing depth and limit assay-specific biases, TCR repertoire library preparation and sequencing were carried out by different laboratories using diverse techniques. Per donor, three plates each were used for CD4 naive and CD4 memory, two for CD8 naive, and one for CD8 memory. Overall results and qualifications from the work: Sharing across several donors was observed for about 4.8% of naive CD4, about 4% of naive CD8, 2% to 2.5% of memory CD4, and around 0.42% of memory CD8 clonotypes. Because the study included a small number of donors, the genetic and exposure-history diversity represented was limited. Pairwise subsampling indicated that sequencing depth was expected to affect the degree of clonotype sharing among donors. Larger estimated clonotype richness was generally found for naive subsets than for memory subsets. Only blood was sampled, and tissue TCR repertoires likely differ from those in blood. Even with the large sequencing depth, rarefaction of the sorted-subset datasets indicated that sequencing was incomplete. Compared with non-shared clonotypes, clonotypes shared by all four sorted-subset donors had higher generation probabilities.

The donors were healthy, HIV-negative adults with no recently reported acute infections or vaccinations. All donors were Caucasian adults living in Nashville, Tennessee, USA. Magnetic negative selection was used to enrich CD4+ T cells, after which naive cells were positively selected on CD45RA and the negative fraction became the memory subset. After blood collection by leukapheresis, PBMCs were isolated using Ficoll-Histopaque density gradient centrifugation and then cryopreserved in the vapor phase of liquid nitrogen. Analytical flow cytometry was used to check the purity and quantity of every magnetically sorted T cell population. Each sorted fraction had its genomic DNA isolated and then quantified by UV absorbance on a Nanodrop 2000c. Measured from the cysteine to the phenylalanine, the CDR3 is 15 residues long. Of the read, only the CDR3 DNA is kept; its 45 bases are in frame from base 1. As encoded in the germline V gene, CDR1 is SGHVS while CDR2 is FQNEAQ. At the junction V is shortened by 3 bases and J by 1 base; bases outside the gene matches: 4.

The TCR sequence derives from a man between 18 and 35 years old in good health. The chain couples TRBV7-8 to TRBJ1-1; TRBD1 fits 8 bases in the junction. Sequencing used memory CD4+ T cells sorted from blood. The meaning of the sample's cell subset or site label: CD45RA-negative fraction. The CDR3 in this case is CASSLQGAQNTEAFF. The DNA sequence is TGTGCCAGCAGCTTGCAGGGGGCGCAGAACACTGAAGCTTTCTTT.